This entry concerns a single TCR beta chain. As yet, its antigen is unknown. With 60 Vbeta and 13 Jbeta primers, the PCR was carried out. The assay was immunoSEQ multiplex PCR, and TCRdb's table has in-frame clones only and misses some. The profile shows 75,000 to 100,000 clones, 55% to 75% of them singletons. J lost 6 bases, V lost 2 bases, and 2 bases had no gene match. CDR3 length equals 15 residues. CDR1 and CDR2 (germline): SGDLS, YYNGEE. The entry originates in a study of cytomegalovirus exposure and HLA in healthy donors. Overall study results and limits: Association of a missense DCLRE1C variant with TCR beta V- and J-gene trimming was reported in a later analysis. Diagnosis of cytomegalovirus status made by the classifier reportedly showed high specificity and sensitivity. A few CMV-associated chains proved CMV antigen-specific in vitro. Cytomegalovirus association was assigned to approximately 180 TCR beta chains.

The rearrangement uses TRBV9 and TRBJ2-2; 12 bases line up with TRBD2. The sequence was collected from a man aged 60 to 69 in good health and CMV-seronegative. Sequenced material: PBMCs. The chain's CDR3 is CASSVLAGGSGELFF. The CDR3 DNA sequence: TGTGCCAGCAGCGTCCTAGCGGGAGGGTCCGGGGAGCTGTTTTTT.